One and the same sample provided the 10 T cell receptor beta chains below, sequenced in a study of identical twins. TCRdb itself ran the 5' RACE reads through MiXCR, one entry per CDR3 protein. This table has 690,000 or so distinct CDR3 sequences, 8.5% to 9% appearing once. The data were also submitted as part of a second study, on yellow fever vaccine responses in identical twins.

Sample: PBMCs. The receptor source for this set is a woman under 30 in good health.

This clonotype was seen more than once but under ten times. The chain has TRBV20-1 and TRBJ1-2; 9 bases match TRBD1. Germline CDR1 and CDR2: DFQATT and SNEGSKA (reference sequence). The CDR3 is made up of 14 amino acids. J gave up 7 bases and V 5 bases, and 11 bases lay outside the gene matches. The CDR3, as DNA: TGCAGTGCTCGCGAGGGGGACAGGGTGTTTGGCTACACCTTC. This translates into CSAREGDRVFGYTF.

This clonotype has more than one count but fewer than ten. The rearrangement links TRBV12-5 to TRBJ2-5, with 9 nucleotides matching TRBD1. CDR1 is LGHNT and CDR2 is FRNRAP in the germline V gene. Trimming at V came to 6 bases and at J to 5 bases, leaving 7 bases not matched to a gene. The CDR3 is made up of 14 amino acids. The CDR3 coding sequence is TGTGCTAGTGGAACGGGACAGGGAGTTGAGACCCAGTACTTC. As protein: CASGTGQGVETQYF.

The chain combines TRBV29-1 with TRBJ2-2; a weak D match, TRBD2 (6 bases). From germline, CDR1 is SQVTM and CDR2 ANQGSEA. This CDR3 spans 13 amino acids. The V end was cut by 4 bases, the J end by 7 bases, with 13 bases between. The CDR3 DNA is TGCAGCGTTGGGGGCGGGGAAGTCGGGGAGCTGTTTTTT. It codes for CSVGGGEVGELFF.

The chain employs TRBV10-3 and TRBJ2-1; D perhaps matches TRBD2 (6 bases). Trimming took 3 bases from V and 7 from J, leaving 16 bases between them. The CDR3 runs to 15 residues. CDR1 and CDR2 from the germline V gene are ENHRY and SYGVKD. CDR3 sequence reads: CAISDIAEGQNEQFF. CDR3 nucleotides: TGTGCCATCAGTGATATAGCGGAAGGGCAAAATGAGCAGTTCTTC.

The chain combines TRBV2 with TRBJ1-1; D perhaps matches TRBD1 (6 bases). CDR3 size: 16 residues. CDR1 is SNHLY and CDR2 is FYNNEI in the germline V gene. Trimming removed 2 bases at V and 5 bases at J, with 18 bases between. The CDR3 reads CASSEPPQGFWTEAFF. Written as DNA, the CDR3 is TGTGCCAGCAGTGAACCCCCACAGGGATTTTGGACTGAAGCTTTCTTT.

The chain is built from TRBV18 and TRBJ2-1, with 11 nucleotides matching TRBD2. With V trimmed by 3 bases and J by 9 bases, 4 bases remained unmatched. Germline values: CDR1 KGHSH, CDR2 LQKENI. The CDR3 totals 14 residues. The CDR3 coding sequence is TGTGCCAGCTCACCGTCTAGCGGGGGGATTGAGCAGTTCTTC. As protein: CASSPSSGGIEQFF.

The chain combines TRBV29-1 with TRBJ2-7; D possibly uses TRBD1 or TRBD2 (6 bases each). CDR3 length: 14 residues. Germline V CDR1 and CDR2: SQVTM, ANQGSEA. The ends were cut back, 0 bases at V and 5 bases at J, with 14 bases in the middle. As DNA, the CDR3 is TGCAGCGTTGAAGAGGACGGGGGCGGGCACGAGCAGTACTTC. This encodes CSVEEDGGGHEQYF.

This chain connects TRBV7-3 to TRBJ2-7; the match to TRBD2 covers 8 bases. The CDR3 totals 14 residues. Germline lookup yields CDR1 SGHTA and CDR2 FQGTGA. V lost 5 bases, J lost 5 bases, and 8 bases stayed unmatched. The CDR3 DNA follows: TGTGCCAGCAGCCCCCAAGCGGGGGTCAACGAGCAGTACTTC. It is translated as CASSPQAGVNEQYF.

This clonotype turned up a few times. This chain's CDR3 is CASSGIPSGDTDTQYF. The DNA of the CDR3 is TGTGCCAGCAGCGGCATCCCTAGCGGGGACACAGATACGCAGTATTTT. V usage is TRBV6-4 and J usage is TRBJ2-3; 9 positions match TRBD2. CDR1 and CDR2 (germline): MRHNA, SNTAGT. V was clipped by 6 bases and J by 2 bases; unmatched bases: 9. The CDR3 spans 16 residues.

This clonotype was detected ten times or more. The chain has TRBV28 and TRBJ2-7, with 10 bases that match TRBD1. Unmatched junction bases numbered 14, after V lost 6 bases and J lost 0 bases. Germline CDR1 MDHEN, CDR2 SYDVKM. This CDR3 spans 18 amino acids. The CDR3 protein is CASSTSNLDRGPSYEQYF. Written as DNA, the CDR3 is TGTGCCAGCAGCACCTCCAATCTCGACAGGGGGCCCTCCTACGAGCAGTACTTC. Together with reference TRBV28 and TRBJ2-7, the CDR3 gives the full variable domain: DVKVTQSSRYLVKRTGEKVFLECVQDMDHENMFWYRQDPGLGLRLIYFSYDVKMKEKGDIPEGYSVSREKKERFSLILESASTNQTSMYLCASSTSNLDRGPSYEQYFGPGTRLTVT.